The rows below give T cell receptor beta chains drawn from one sample of a study of T cells in Graves' hyperthyroidism and ophthalmopathy. Each CDR3 protein gets one entry after TCRdb re-called the multiplex PCR reads with MiXCR. The sample includes 500,000 to 650,000 distinct CDR3 sequences, more than 15% of them seen just once. Sequencing used blood. The source of these receptors is a woman under 30 with Graves' ophthalmopathy. Each CDR3 is given with its conserved first and last residue. Fields, in order: clone size, V gene, J gene, D gene, CDR3 protein, CDR3 DNA. The D gene is left open where the match is weak. The size entry is marked missing in some rows and otherwise reads once, few, many or a size class.

few	TRBV10-3	TRBJ1-5	-	CAIRDSSGQPQHF	TGTGCCATCAGGGATTCGTCGGGACAGCCCCAGCATTTT
many	TRBV7-2	TRBJ1-2	TRBD1	CASSLVSTGANYGYTF	TGTGCCAGCAGCTTAGTATCTACAGGGGCTAACTATGGCTACACCTTC
-	TRBV29-1	TRBJ1-2	-	CSVEDQGGYTF	TGCAGCGTTGAAGACCAGGGGGGCTACACCTTC
-	TRBV29-1	TRBJ1-1	TRBD1	CSVSVQGGTEAFF	TGCAGCGTTTCAGTACAGGGGGGAACTGAAGCTTTCTTT
few	TRBV11-2	TRBJ2-2	-	CASSLDRPTGELFF	TGTGCCAGCAGCTTAGATCGGCCCACCGGGGAGCTGTTTTTT
-	TRBV10-3	TRBJ1-2	TRBD1	CAISETAGGITNGYTF	TGTGCCATCAGTGAGACCGCAGGGGGAATAACTAATGGCTACACCTTC
-	TRBV7-9	TRBJ2-1	-	CASSLSRQLYNEQFF	TGTGCCAGCAGCTTATCGAGACAGCTTTACAATGAGCAGTTCTTC
many	TRBV11-1	TRBJ2-3	-	CASSRQPQDTQYF	TGTGCCAGCAGCCGACAGCCGCAGGATACGCAGTATTTT
many	TRBV7-2	TRBJ1-4	-	CASSLGDRGNEKLFF	TGTGCCAGCAGCTTAGGTGATAGAGGGAATGAAAAACTGTTTTTT
many	TRBV12-3/TRBV12-4	TRBJ1-2	-	CASSLLGTELYGYTF	TGTGCCAGCAGTTTACTCGGGACTGAGCTCTATGGCTACACCTTC